This passage covers 20 T cell receptor beta chains from one sample sequenced in a study of blood T cells in healthy people across ages. PCR was performed a second time for about 7 to 12 cycles using a sample-barcoded 5' primer and a J-beta primer mix. MiXCR, applied by TCRdb to the 5' RACE reads, yields one record per CDR3 protein. The sample records some 1,800,000 distinct CDR3 sequences, about two fifths being singletons. The sequenced sample consisted of blood. These receptors were obtained from a human donor in good health.

This clonotype was detected a few times. J is TRBJ2-1 and V is TRBV3-1; no reliable D call. The V end was cut by 2 bases, the J end by 9 bases, with 11 bases between. From germline, CDR1 is LGHDT and CDR2 YNNKEL (reference sequence). CDR3 length: 13 amino acids. CDR3 sequence (DNA): TGTGCCAGCAGCCAAACAAAGGCCGCTGAGCAGTTCTTC. The encoded protein is CASSQTKAAEQFF.

This chain links TRBV7-2 with TRBJ1-2, with D perhaps TRBD1 (6 bases). CDR3 length equals 13 residues. The ends were cut back, 5 bases at V and 4 bases at J, with 11 bases in the middle. Germline CDR1 and CDR2: SGHTA and FQGNSA. The CDR3 sequence is CASSVGTPYGYTF. The CDR3 nucleotides are TGTGCCAGCAGCGTCGGGACACCCTATGGCTACACCTTC.

The rearrangement links TRBV7-2 to TRBJ2-7; 12 bases are a match to TRBD2. Germline CDR1 reads SGHTA; CDR2 reads FQGNSA. The CDR3 covers 15 residues. Trimming took 7 bases from V and 1 from J; bases not matched to a gene: 5. CDR3 loop: CASKLAGGGSYEQYF. CDR3 bases: TGTGCCAGCAAACTAGCGGGGGGTGGGTCCTACGAGCAGTACTTC.

This chain's CDR3 is CASSSWTGTEAFF. CDR3 nucleotide sequence: TGTGCCAGCAGCTCCTGGACAGGCACTGAAGCTTTCTTT. V and J are TRBV7-9 and TRBJ1-1; TRBD1 matches at 7 bases. The CDR3 has 13 amino acids. J gave up 4 bases and V 4 bases, and 3 bases lay outside the gene matches. Per germline, CDR1 SEHNR and CDR2 FQNEAQ (reference sequence).

The chain is built from TRBV3-1 and TRBJ1-4; no clear D gene. In germline, CDR1 is LGHDT, CDR2 YNNKEL (reference sequence). Trimming left V 0 bases short and J 8 bases short, with 16 bases between. The CDR3 is 16 residues long. In DNA form, the CDR3 reads TGTGCCAGCAGCCAAGATCGGGTAGGGATAGGGGAAAAACTGTTTTTT. Translating gives CASSQDRVGIGEKLFF.

The V gene is TRBV7-2, the J gene TRBJ2-3; a possible D gene is TRBD2 (6 bases). CDR1 and CDR2 (germline): SGHTA, FQGNSA. The V and J ends lost 5 bases and 2 bases respectively, with 11 bases between them. The CDR3 sequence is 14 residues long. The CDR3 sequence: CASSQRTTTDTQYF. Here the CDR3 DNA reads TGTGCCAGCAGCCAGAGGACTACCACAGATACGCAGTATTTT.

The chain recombines TRBV20-1 with TRBJ2-1, with TRBD2 identical over 8 bases. This CDR3 comprises 16 residues. The V segment lost 0 bases and the J segment 4 bases; nucleotides outside the gene matches: 8. Germline V gene lookup returns CDR1 DFQATT and CDR2 SNEGSKA (reference sequence). The CDR3, as DNA: TGCAGTGCTAGAGATGTCCCGGGGGGGATTTACAATGAGCAGTTCTTC. Its translation is CSARDVPGGIYNEQFF.

Worth noting for this clonotype: A much larger clone sits a single nucleotide away, making a read error possible. V usage is TRBV12-3 or TRBV12-4 and J usage is TRBJ2-1; unclear D gene. This CDR3 has 15 residues. Trimming shortened V by 3 bases and J by 10 bases, and 19 bases separated the two germline ends. CDR3 region: CASSFGLLATYEQFF. In DNA form, the CDR3 reads TGTGCCAGCAGTTTTGGCCTTCTCGCCACCTACGAGCAGTTCTTC.

The chain uses TRBV7-2 and TRBJ2-7, with D possibly matching TRBD1 (7 bases). V lost 7 bases and J lost 2, with 21 bases in between. CDR3 length equals 16 residues. Germline assignment: CDR1 SGHTA and CDR2 FQGNSA. In nucleotides, the CDR3 is TGTGCCAGCAAATTAGGGGGCCGGGAGAAACCCTACGAGCAGTACTTC. It specifies CASKLGGREKPYEQYF.

This clonotype was observed a few times. The chain is built from TRBV6-1 and TRBJ1-2, with 8 bases that match TRBD1. CDR1 and CDR2 (germline): MNHNS, SASEGT. The CDR3 is made up of 17 amino acids. V trimming: 6 bases; J trimming: 4 bases; junction bases outside the gene matches: 16. The CDR3 protein is CASRTGDGEGEFYGYTF. Here the CDR3 DNA reads TGTGCCAGCAGGACAGGGGACGGAGAGGGGGAGTTCTATGGCTACACCTTC.

The V gene is TRBV30, the J gene TRBJ2-3, with D perhaps assigned TRBD1 or TRBD2 (5 bases each). The germline CDR1 and CDR2 sequences are GTSNPN and SVGIG (reference sequence). The CDR3 contains 13 residues. The V end was cut by 8 bases, the J end by 4 bases, with 16 bases between. This CDR3 reads CAGREGLADTQYF. The DNA of the CDR3 is TGTGCCGGTCGAGAGGGGCTCGCAGATACGCAGTATTTT.

CDR3 sequence reads: CASSSSFEGAGPTSGYTF. The CDR3 nucleotides read TGTGCCAGCAGTTCATCATTTGAGGGGGCGGGGCCCACTTCTGGCTACACCTTC. The gene calls are TRBV28 and TRBJ1-2; 7 nucleotides match TRBD1. The CDR3 is 18 residues long. CDR1 MDHEN and CDR2 SYDVKM come from the germline V gene. The trim removed 4 bases at V and 7 bases at J, leaving 21 bases unmatched.

This clonotype was found a few times. The chain has TRBV4-1 and TRBJ2-7; tentative D call: TRBD1 (5 bases). Germline V gene lookup returns CDR1 MGHRA and CDR2 YSYEKL. The V end was cut by 4 bases, the J end by 3 bases, with 16 bases between. This CDR3 has 15 amino acids. This CDR3 is CASSPPAGNYYEQYF. CDR3 in DNA: TGCGCCAGCAGCCCCCCGGCAGGGAACTACTACGAGCAGTACTTC.

This clonotype came up a few times. The rearrangement uses TRBV24-1 and TRBJ2-1, with TRBD1 matching 7 bases. The CDR3 totals 15 residues. Germline CDR1 reads KGHDR; CDR2 reads SFDVKD. With V trimmed by 7 bases and J by 2 bases, 7 bases remained unmatched. The CDR3 DNA reads TGTGCCACCAGCTCACCCGGGACAGCCTACAATGAGCAGTTCTTC. It encodes CATSSPGTAYNEQFF.

The gene calls are TRBV28 and TRBJ1-5, with 9 bases that match TRBD1. The junction had 9 bases not matched to a gene; V was cut back by 8 bases and J by 7 bases. The CDR3 is made up of 14 amino acids. The germline V gene encodes CDR1 MDHEN and CDR2 SYDVKM. The CDR3 DNA sequence: TGTGCCAGCCTTCGCCGGGACAGGGACCAGCCCCAGCATTTT. This sequence encodes CASLRRDRDQPQHF.

CDR3 amino acids: CASSSTAENEQYF. In DNA, the CDR3 is TGTGCCAGCAGTTCGACAGCGGAGAACGAGCAGTACTTC. J is TRBJ2-4 and V is TRBV12-3 or TRBV12-4; the D gene could be TRBD1 or TRBD2 (5 bases each). The end of the DNA is better explained by TRBJ2-7, so the J call may be wrong. The CDR3 runs 13 residues.

The chain couples TRBV28 to TRBJ2-1; D is unclear. V lost 5 bases to trimming and J lost 0 bases, with 5 bases between them. The CDR3 has 13 residues. Germline V CDR1 and CDR2: MDHEN, SYDVKM. CDR3 nucleotides: TGTGCCAGCAGTACGAACTCCTACAATGAGCAGTTCTTC. Amino acids: CASSTNSYNEQFF.

Only a few counts were recorded for this clonotype. This chain joins TRBV28 and TRBJ2-7; D may be TRBD1 or TRBD2 (5 bases each). The CDR3 length is 17 residues. Germline V lookup: CDR1 MDHEN, CDR2 SYDVKM. With 4 bases removed from V and 3 bases from J, the gap between germline ends came to 22 bases. The DNA of the CDR3 is TGTGCCAGCAGTTCGCCCAGCGGTTCAGGGCAGTTCTACGAGCAGTACTTC. This codes for CASSSPSGSGQFYEQYF.

This clonotype was seen more than once but under ten times. The chain links TRBV5-5 to TRBJ2-2; D is uncertain. There are 15 residues in the CDR3. V lost 1 base and J 5 bases, leaving 12 bases between the germline ends. Germline lookup yields CDR1 SGHKS and CDR2 YYEKEE (reference sequence). The CDR3 reads CASSLQQSGTGELFF. The CDR3 coding sequence is TGTGCCAGCAGCTTGCAACAGAGTGGAACCGGGGAGCTGTTTTTT.

This clonotype was observed at least ten times. The chain couples TRBV7-2 to TRBJ2-7; TRBD1 matches 7 bases. The CDR3 runs to 14 residues. Germline V gives CDR1 SGHTA, CDR2 FQGNSA. V shed 5 bases, J shed 2 bases, and the junction held 6 bases outside the gene matches. The CDR3 sequence: CASSQRQGTYEQYF. The CDR3 DNA reads as TGTGCCAGCAGCCAGAGACAGGGTACCTACGAGCAGTACTTC.